This T cell receptor (beta chain) was recovered during a study of CD8+CD57+ T cells in acquired aplastic anemia. Individuals selected for sequencing had exhibited CD8+CD57+ cell expansion on flow cytometry. Everyone among the patients had severe acquired aplastic anemia. Patients were therapy-naive when their blood was sampled. It was genomic DNA that served as the template for profiling TCR beta VDJ and CDR3. TCRdb re-called the reads through MiXCR, storing one row per CDR3 protein. Altogether about 180,000 distinct CDR3 sequences are present, around 50% being singletons, with the ten largest covering roughly 13%. This clonotype was recorded a few times. Its antigen is unknown. Findings and caveats of the study: Shared by patients and controls, roughly 28 CD8+ CDR3s were abundant in patients. Patients were compared with controls for CD8+ Simpson's diversity, and no significant difference emerged.

Germline V gene lookup returns CDR1 DFQATT and CDR2 SNEGSKA (reference sequence). Trimming pared 6 bases from V and 10 bases from J, leaving 10 bases between. The CDR3 is 10 amino acids. Sequences were obtained from sorted CD4+, CD8+, or CD8+CD57+ T cells (not recorded which) from PBMCs. V is TRBV20-1 and J is TRBJ2-1; tentative D call: TRBD2 (5 bases). The source of this sequence is a human donor with aplastic anemia. The CDR3 loop reads CSARGTEQFF. The CDR3 DNA is TGCAGTGCACGGGGAACAGAGCAGTTCTTC.